The T cell receptor beta chain under discussion was sequenced for a study of CD8 T cells in Susac syndrome. Study-wide results and limits: Susac CD8+ clonal expansion peaked in TEMRA cells and active patients. The study recognized that its TCR sequencing and HLA analysis covered a relatively small number of individuals.

The germline CDR1 and CDR2 sequences are SEHNR and FQNEAQ (reference sequence). The CDR3 has 16 residues. After removal of 5 bases from V and 5 bases from J, the junction contained 11 bases not matched to a gene. Worth noting for this clonotype: Its antigen is still unknown.

It was with random hexamers that about 0.45 to 1 ug RNA was reverse transcribed. TCRdb used MiXCR to reprocess the immunoSEQ multiplex PCR reads, holding one entry per CDR3 protein. The sample consists of 56,000 or so distinct CDR3 sequences, around 95% of them appearing once. The chain is built from TRBV7-9 and TRBJ2-5; 10 bases map to TRBD1. Sample: CD8+ T cells from PBMCs. The sequence was collected from a human donor with Susac syndrome. The CDR3 DNA sequence: TGTGCCAGCAGCCCCGTCGGGGACAGGGGACGCGAGACCCAGTACTTC. Translated, it gives CASSPVGDRGRETQYF.